This T cell receptor beta chain appears in the sequencing data of a study of shared clonotypes between healthy human individuals. Whole-study context: Contributing individuals were two females and a few males aged 18 to 49. Study-level points and caveats: In a handful of donors, around 5.5% of naive CD4 clonotypes appeared in common. The study generally estimated greater richness for naive than memory subsets.

Per sorted-subset replicate PCR, input was approximately 180 ng DNA, representing about 29,000 T cell genomes. TCRdb's table, derived via immunoSEQ multiplex PCR, lists solely in-frame clones and lacks some. The data contain approximately 2.1 million clones, 93% of them singletons. As concerns this clone: Antigen unknown.

The CDR3 loop spans 15 amino acids. V was trimmed by 5 bases and J by 0 bases, leaving 11 bases between them. Germline loops: CDR1 SGHTA, CDR2 FQGNSA. This chain links TRBV7-2 with TRBJ2-4, with D unclear. Sequenced: naive CD4+ T cells from PBMCs. Subset denoted: CD45RA+ positively selected. The receptor comes from a man in his late teens or twenties in good health. Some clones in this sample may be carry-over from other donors' samples. CDR3 region: CASSLSVGAKNIQYF. The CDR3 DNA sequence: TGTGCCAGCAGCCTCTCGGTGGGAGCCAAAAACATTCAGTACTTC.